This note documents a single TCR beta chain sequence. This sample stems from a study of blood T cell repertoires in COVID-19. Background on the study: The samples span acute and convalescent COVID-19 from the United States, Italy and Spain. PBMCs, B-cell-depleted T cells, or T cells were the source of the cDNA or gDNA that made up the material.

CDR3 length equals 15 residues. Germline loops: CDR1 LGHNA, CDR2 YSLEER. V was clipped by 1 base and J by 3 bases; unmatched bases: 2. Original analysis: Estimation of nucleated cell counts relied on the amplification of reference gene primers. Using immunoSEQ multiplex PCR, the repertoire was profiled, and TCRdb retains in-frame clones only, with some absent. The DNA gave D and trimming, while V, J and clone size come from that table. The sample carries approximately 350,000 clones, more than 70% recorded once. This receptor was obtained from a man under 40 with active or convalescent COVID-19. The material sequenced was peripheral blood. This chain joins TRBV4-3 and TRBJ2-5; TRBD2 aligns across 10 bases. The CDR3 region has the DNA TGCGCCAGCAGCCAAGGGCTAGCGGGAGAAGAGACCCAGTACTTC. Translating it yields CASSQGLAGEETQYF.